The clone carrying this T cell receptor beta chain was recorded once. As yet, its antigen is unknown. These data come from a study of cytomegalovirus exposure and HLA in healthy donors. The primer mix had 60 Vbeta and 13 Jbeta primers. Some clones are missing from TCRdb's copy, which holds only in-frame ones; the method was immunoSEQ multiplex PCR. Here the sample spans about 160,000 clones, about 65% being singletons. Germline CDR1 and CDR2: SGHTA and FQGNSA. The V gene lost 4 bases and the J gene lost 4 bases, with 13 bases spanning the gap. The length of the CDR3 is 15 residues. General study results and limits: A later analysis linked 16,951 TCR beta sequences to HLA alleles at 0.05 false discovery rate. Solely CMV serostatus was available to characterize immune exposure.

The rearrangement links TRBV7-2 to TRBJ1-4; tentative D call: TRBD1 (5 bases). The sequencing input was PBMCs. The receptor comes from a woman in her twenties or thirties in good health and CMV-seronegative. CDR3 nucleotides: TGTGCCAGCAGCTCACACCGGGGGTATAATGAAAAACTGTTTTTT. This codes for CASSSHRGYNEKLFF.